A single sample is the source of the 32 T cell receptor beta chains below, sequenced in a study of blood T cell repertoires in COVID-19. Sequencing was performed with immunoSEQ multiplex PCR; in TCRdb, only in-frame clones are kept and a portion is missing. The repertoire includes under 200,000 clones, roughly nine tenths of them detected once, and under 2.5% sits in the top ten. Sequences were obtained from peripheral blood. The receptors originated from a man aged 65-85 years with active or convalescent COVID-19.

The J gene is TRBJ2-7, the V gene TRBV25-1; D is uncertain. V lost 2 bases and J lost 3, with 14 bases in between. Germline CDR1 is MGHDK and CDR2 is SYGVNS. The CDR3 consists of 15 residues. The CDR3 reads CASSELVTLVYEQYF. The CDR3 nucleotides read TGTGCCAGCAGTGAACTCGTGACTCTCGTCTACGAGCAGTACTTC.

This chain links TRBV6-2 or TRBV6-3 with TRBJ1-5; D is perhaps TRBD1 (5 bases). The CDR3 covers 14 residues. Trimming removed 5 bases from V and 0 bases from J, with 8 bases in between. The germline CDR1 and CDR2 sequences are MNHEY and SVGEGT. The CDR3 loop is CASSKTGSNQPQHF. In DNA, the CDR3 is TGTGCCAGCAGTAAAACAGGTAGCAATCAGCCCCAGCATTTT.

This sequence joins TRBV5-8 and TRBJ2-3; D perhaps matches TRBD2 (6 bases). CDR1 is SGHTS, CDR2 YDEGEE, per germline. V gave up 4 bases and J gave up 3 bases, with 21 bases separating them. The CDR3 runs to 17 residues. CDR3 in amino acids: CASSPQGFGGETDTQYF. In DNA, the CDR3 is TGTGCCAGCAGCCCGCAGGGCTTTGGCGGGGAAACAGATACGCAGTATTTT.

The chain recombines TRBV9 with TRBJ1-5; the D gene is possibly TRBD1 (5 bases). Deletions cut 0 bases from V and 3 bases from J, with 10 bases between. CDR1 is SGDLS, CDR2 YYNGEE, per germline. This CDR3 region has 15 residues. In DNA form, the CDR3 reads TGTGCCAGCAGCGTAGGGGGACTCCACAATCAGCCCCAGCATTTT. Amino acids: CASSVGGLHNQPQHF.

The chain joins TRBV9 to TRBJ1-2; D perhaps matches TRBD1 (6 bases). The CDR3 length is 15 residues. The V end lost 2 bases, the J end lost 1 base, and 12 bases lay between the germline ends. Germline loops: CDR1 SGDLS, CDR2 YYNGEE. The CDR3 nucleotides are TGTGCCAGCAGCGTTAATCCGGGACATAACTATGGCTACACCTTC. Protein sequence: CASSVNPGHNYGYTF.

The chain combines TRBV3-1 (or the pseudogene TRBV3-2) with TRBJ1-2, with TRBD1 identical over 8 bases. CDR3 length equals 15 residues. Germline CDR1 and CDR2: LGHDT and YNNKEL (reference sequence). V shed 4 bases and J 2 bases; nucleotides not matched to a gene: 6. For the CDR3, the DNA is TGTGCCAGCAGCCCTACCTGGACAGGGAACTATGGCTACACCTTC. It is translated as CASSPTWTGNYGYTF.

The chain couples TRBV11-2 to TRBJ2-3, with D perhaps TRBD2 (7 bases). The CDR3 spans 15 residues. Per germline, CDR1 SGHAT and CDR2 FQNNGV. The ends were cut back, 0 bases at V and 1 base at J, with 8 bases in the middle. The CDR3 sequence is CASSLEGGGTDTQYF. The DNA for the CDR3 is TGTGCCAGCAGCTTAGAAGGGGGGGGCACAGATACGCAGTATTTT.

The chain joins TRBV14 to TRBJ1-6; no definite D call. CDR3 length equals 13 residues. V lost 4 bases to trimming and J lost 7 bases, with 8 bases between them. Germline CDR1 is SGHDN and CDR2 is FVKESK. CDR3 sequence reads: CASSRTGNSPLHF. The CDR3, as DNA: TGTGCCAGCAGCCGGACGGGGAATTCACCCCTCCACTTT.

The chain links TRBV7-2 to TRBJ2-1, with TRBD2 matching 8 bases. Germline CDR1 reads SGHTA; CDR2 reads FQGNSA. Trimming removed 5 bases from V and 5 bases from J; junction bases left unmatched: 20. The CDR3 is made up of 19 amino acids. CDR3 in amino acids: CASSLRWREVRPRDNEQFF. In DNA form, the CDR3 reads TGTGCCAGCAGCCTCCGGTGGCGGGAGGTACGGCCGCGGGACAATGAGCAGTTCTTC.

The chain couples TRBV11-3 to TRBJ2-2; 7 bases line up with TRBD1. V shed 3 bases, J shed 6 bases, and the junction held 4 bases outside the gene matches. In germline, CDR1 is SGHNT, CDR2 YENEEA. CDR3 length: 14 residues. In nucleotides, the CDR3 is TGTGCCAGCAGCTTTGAGGGGGCCGCCGGGGAGCTGTTTTTT. It specifies CASSFEGAAGELFF.

The V and J genes are TRBV21-1 and TRBJ1-1; TRBD1 was called by the table and not checked on the DNA. TRBV21-1 is described as a pseudogene. The CDR3 is 14 amino acids. This chain's CDR3 is CASSTSQGCTEAFF. The CDR3 DNA reads as TGTGCCAGCAGCACCTCACAGGGATGCACTGAAGCTTTCTTT.

V and J are TRBV12-3 or TRBV12-4 and TRBJ1-1, with D unresolved. Deletions cut 9 bases from V and 1 base from J, with 6 bases between. This CDR3 has 11 amino acids. CDR3 nucleotide sequence: TGTGCCAGTTCGGGGAACACTGAAGCTTTCTTT. Residues: CASSGNTEAFF.

This clone was detected a few times. V usage is TRBV27 and J usage is TRBJ1-2; D remains ambiguous. The CDR3 is 16 amino acids. The V gene's germline CDR1 is MNHEY and CDR2 SMNVEV (reference sequence). Trimming took 4 bases from V and 3 from J, leaving 18 bases between them. The CDR3 bases are TGTGCCAGCAGTTACTACTTTACGACGGATTACTATGGCTACACCTTC. Translating gives CASSYYFTTDYYGYTF.

The chain is built from TRBV2 and TRBJ1-1, with 9 bases that match TRBD1. Germline V gene sequence: CDR1 SNHLY, CDR2 FYNNEI. Trimming took 4 bases from V and 1 from J; bases not matched to a gene: 4. This CDR3 is 15 amino acids long. The CDR3 nucleotides are TGTGCCAGCAGTGCACAGGGACAGGGGAACACTGAAGCTTTCTTT. This translates into CASSAQGQGNTEAFF. The full variable domain, with the rest looked up from reference TRBV2 and TRBJ1-1, is EPEVTQTPSHQVTQMGQEVILRCVPISNHLYFYWYRQILGQKVEFLVSFYNNEISEKSEIFDDQFSVERPDGSNFTLKIRSTKLEDSAMYFCASSAQGQGNTEAFFGQGTRLTVV.

The chain combines TRBV11-3 with TRBJ2-2; the D gene is possibly TRBD2 (5 bases). The germline V gene has CDR1 SGHNT and CDR2 YENEEA. Trimming took off 4 bases at V and 4 bases at J, with 10 bases between the two ends. CDR3 size: 14 residues. CDR3 DNA sequence: TGTGCCAGCAGCTCGACAACTAGCACCGGGGAGCTGTTTTTT. Amino acids: CASSSTTSTGELFF.

This clone was recorded a few times. This chain's CDR3 is CSAWFGVGGGEKLFF. Here the CDR3 DNA reads TGCAGCGCCTGGTTCGGGGTCGGAGGAGGTGAAAAACTGTTTTTT. The chain combines TRBV29-1 with TRBJ1-4; D remains unclear. Trimming took 7 bases from V and 7 from J, leaving 22 bases between them. Germline lookup yields CDR1 SQVTM and CDR2 ANQGSEA. CDR3 length equals 15 residues.

The CDR3 nucleotides are TGTGCCAGCAAGGACCCCCAGGGCACTGAAGCTTTCTTT. Translation: CASKDPQGTEAFF. V gene TRBV7-2 combines with J gene TRBJ1-1, with a tentative D call TRBD1 (5 bases). This CDR3 comprises 13 residues. Germline V gene lookup returns CDR1 SGHTA and CDR2 FQGNSA. V was cut by 7 bases and J by 4 bases, with 13 bases left in between.

This clone was recorded only once. The chain links TRBV6-2 or TRBV6-3 to TRBJ1-4, with D unresolved. V shed 0 bases and J shed 8 bases, with 19 bases lying between them. This CDR3 comprises 17 residues. CDR1 is MNHEY, CDR2 SVGEGT, per germline. CDR3 residues: CASSYSADGDSYEKLFF. Written as DNA, the CDR3 is TGTGCCAGCAGTTACTCAGCCGACGGGGATTCGTACGAAAAACTGTTTTTT.

V and J are TRBV10-1 and TRBJ2-1, with 7 nucleotides matching TRBD2. V was clipped by 6 bases and J by 0 bases; unmatched bases: 8. The CDR3 contains 16 residues. Germline V gene data show CDR1 as WNHNN and CDR2 as SYGVQD (reference sequence). The DNA for the CDR3 is TGCGCCAGCAGCCTAAGCGGGATTAGCTCCTACAATGAGCAGTTCTTC. This gives the protein CASSLSGISSYNEQFF.

This sequence joins TRBV6-1 and TRBJ1-6; D is possibly TRBD1 (6 bases). Germline V gives CDR1 MNHNS, CDR2 SASEGT. V was trimmed by 5 bases and J by 3 bases, leaving 11 bases between them. The CDR3 totals 15 residues. The DNA of the CDR3 is TGTGCCAGCAGTACCAGACAGGTCTATAATTCACCCCTCCACTTT. This sequence encodes CASSTRQVYNSPLHF.

This chain connects TRBV5-1 to TRBJ1-3; 8 bases are a match to TRBD1. This CDR3 spans 16 amino acids. The germline V gene has CDR1 SGHRS and CDR2 YFSETQ. The ends lost 4 bases at V and 2 bases at J; junction bases unmatched: 8. The CDR3 DNA follows: TGCGCCAGCAGCCTCGGACTGGACAGGGCTGGAAACACCATATATTTT. Translated, it gives CASSLGLDRAGNTIYF.

This clone was seen a few times. This chain links TRBV4-1 with TRBJ1-4; 7 bases line up with TRBD1. With 5 bases clipped from V and 8 bases from J, the junction kept 8 bases outside the gene matches. Germline V gene sequence: CDR1 MGHRA, CDR2 YSYEKL. The CDR3 runs to 14 residues. The CDR3 loop reads CASSYAGTEEKLFF. CDR3 sequence (DNA): TGCGCCAGCAGCTACGCCGGGACAGAGGAAAAACTGTTTTTT.

The chain carries TRBV28 and TRBJ2-1, with 7 bases matching TRBD1. Germline CDR1 MDHEN, CDR2 SYDVKM. Losses at the gene ends were 4 bases for V and 4 bases for J; bases not matched to a gene: 13. The length of the CDR3 is 17 residues. CDR3 in DNA: TGTGCCAGCAGTTGGGGGACAGACAGCTGGGGATACAATGAGCAGTTCTTC. As protein: CASSWGTDSWGYNEQFF.

The rearrangement uses TRBV15 and TRBJ2-2; TRBD1 agrees at 8 bases. Looked up from germline, CDR1 is LNHNV and CDR2 is YYDKDF (reference sequence). This CDR3 has 14 amino acids. V lost 7 bases and J lost 3; bases outside the gene matches: 4. CDR3 in amino acids: CATIQGDYTGELFF. The CDR3 DNA reads as TGTGCCACCATACAGGGGGACTACACCGGGGAGCTGTTTTTT.

The chain couples TRBV28 to TRBJ1-2; 7 bases fit TRBD1. Germline CDR1 and CDR2: MDHEN and SYDVKM. V was clipped by 5 bases and J by 4 bases; unmatched bases: 10. This CDR3 has 15 amino acids. CDR3 nucleotide sequence: TGTGCCAGCAGTCCGACAGGGTTTATTGGCTATGGCTACACCTTC. Protein sequence: CASSPTGFIGYGYTF.

The V and J genes are TRBV19 and TRBJ2-7; 8 bases map to TRBD2. Germline CDR1 is LNHDA and CDR2 is SQIVND (reference sequence). The CDR3 runs 14 residues. The trim removed 4 bases at V and 3 bases at J, leaving 5 bases unmatched. CDR3 bases: TGTGCCAGTAGTAATAGGGGGACTAGCTACGAGCAGTACTTC. Amino acid sequence: CASSNRGTSYEQYF.

This chain links TRBV11-2 with TRBJ1-4; tentatively, D is TRBD1 (5 bases). The CDR3 runs to 13 residues. Trimming left V 3 bases short and J 6 bases short, with 8 bases between. In germline, CDR1 is SGHAT, CDR2 FQNNGV. The chain's CDR3 is CASSLGGDEKLFF. CDR3 nucleotides: TGTGCCAGCAGCTTGGGGGGGGATGAAAAACTGTTTTTT.

CDR3 in DNA: TGTGCCAGCAGTCCAGGGGGCTTGTGGGGCGGAACTAATGAAAAACTGTTTTTT. As protein: CASSPGGLWGGTNEKLFF. This chain uses TRBV2 with TRBJ1-4; TRBD1 aligns across 8 bases. Trimming removed 5 bases from V and 1 base from J; junction bases left unmatched: 12. CDR1 and CDR2 (germline): SNHLY, FYNNEI. CDR3 length equals 18 residues.

The chain has TRBV19 and TRBJ1-5; 7 nucleotides agree with TRBD1. This CDR3 spans 14 amino acids. The junction had 3 bases not matched to a gene; V was cut back by 4 bases and J by 3 bases. The germline gives CDR1 LNHDA, CDR2 SQIVND (reference sequence). The CDR3 DNA sequence: TGTGCCAGTAGTACTGGGACAGACAATCAGCCCCAGCATTTT. Translation: CASSTGTDNQPQHF.

V is TRBV27 and J is TRBJ1-4; 7 bases line up with TRBD1. The junction had 18 bases not matched to a gene; V was cut back by 4 bases and J by 7 bases. The CDR3 extends over 18 amino acids. Germline V gene data show CDR1 as MNHEY and CDR2 as SMNVEV (reference sequence). CDR3 coding DNA: TGTGCCAGCAGTTCCTACTACCGGGACAGACGTATGACTGAAAAACTGTTTTTT. Its protein is CASSSYYRDRRMTEKLFF.

With respect to this clone: Relative to the germline gene, one junction end is altered; a read error may explain this. This chain uses TRBV11-2 with TRBJ1-6; D gene uncertain. Germline values: CDR1 SGHAT, CDR2 FQNNGV. The CDR3 has 12 amino acids. CDR3 nucleotides: TGTGCCAGCAGCTCCAATAATTCACCCCTCCACTTT. It is translated as CASSSNNSPLHF.

The gene calls are TRBV2 and TRBJ1-1; D may be TRBD1 (6 bases). The CDR3 spans 12 residues. Germline V gene sequence: CDR1 SNHLY, CDR2 FYNNEI. V was pared by 6 bases and J by 11 bases, with 16 bases between. The CDR3 DNA is TGTGCCAGCAGCCTACAGGGACCGGGGGCTTTCTTT. This gives the protein CASSLQGPGAFF.